This T cell receptor (beta chain) was obtained from a study of blood T cell repertoires in COVID-19. At the level of the study: PBMCs, B-cell-depleted T cells, or T cells were the source of the cDNA or gDNA that made up the material.

Methods used by the authors: By means of reference gene primer amplification, nucleated cell counts were estimated. Profiled with immunoSEQ multiplex PCR; TCRdb holds only in-frame clones, not every one. That table supplies the V and J calls and clone size; D and trimming were determined from the DNA. In the table there are about 190,000 clones, less than 85% of which are singletons. The CDR3 has 16 residues. V lost 1 base, J lost 3 bases, and 7 bases stayed unmatched. Per germline, CDR1 LGHNA and CDR2 YNFKEQ. Sequenced material: peripheral blood. This sequence originates from a woman aged 45 to 65 with acute or convalescent COVID-19. The chain is built from TRBV4-2 and TRBJ1-2; 8 bases agree with TRBD1. CDR3 sequence: CASSQALGQGDYGYTF. CDR3 sequence (DNA): TGTGCCAGCAGCCAAGCCCTCGGACAGGGAGACTATGGCTACACCTTC.